Each of the 10 T cell receptor beta chains below was sequenced from the same sample in a study of control samples from healthy donors and cancer patients. TCRdb keeps only in-frame clones here, not all; method: immunoSEQ multiplex PCR. The repertoire holds about 160,000 clones, with over 85% as singletons. The sample was blood. These TCRs come from a man between 18 and 35 years old in good health.

The chain combines TRBV11-2 with TRBJ1-2; D is unclear. Trimming took off 5 bases at V and 2 bases at J, with 9 bases between the two ends. CDR3 length: 13 amino acids. CDR1 is SGHAT and CDR2 is FQNNGV in the germline V gene. The CDR3 DNA sequence: TGTGCCAGCAGCCCCACCGGGAACTATGGCTACACCTTC. It specifies CASSPTGNYGYTF. Full variable domain (remainder filled in from reference TRBV11-2 and TRBJ1-2): EAGVAQSPRYKIIEKRQSVAFWCNPISGHATLYWYQQILGQGPKLLIQFQNNGVVDDSQLPKDRFSAERLKGVDSTLKIQPAKLEDSAVYLCASSPTGNYGYTFGSGTRLTVV.

The chain combines TRBV7-9 with TRBJ1-2, with 7 bases aligning to TRBD1. V gave up 2 bases and J gave up 6 bases; unmatched junction bases: 3. The CDR3 is 13 residues long. Germline CDR1 is SEHNR and CDR2 is FQNEAQ (reference sequence). The CDR3 bases are TGTGCCAGCAGCTTATTAGGGGGCGATGGCTACACCTTC. Protein sequence: CASSLLGGDGYTF.

The chain employs TRBV9 and TRBJ1-1, with TRBD1 matching 7 bases. This CDR3 spans 14 amino acids. Unmatched junction bases numbered 10, after V lost 4 bases and J lost 7 bases. Germline V gives CDR1 SGDLS, CDR2 YYNGEE. In DNA form, the CDR3 reads TGTGCCAGCAGCCTTACGACAGGGACGGGTGAAGCTTTCTTT. Translated, it gives CASSLTTGTGEAFF.

This rearrangement joins TRBV27 to TRBJ2-1; 11 nucleotides agree with TRBD2. This CDR3 spans 17 amino acids. In germline, CDR1 is MNHEY, CDR2 SMNVEV (reference sequence). The V segment lost 6 bases and the J segment 0 bases; nucleotides outside the gene matches: 7. The CDR3 spells CASSRGTSGSSYNEQFF. The CDR3, as DNA: TGTGCCAGCAGCCGAGGGACTAGCGGAAGCTCCTACAATGAGCAGTTCTTC.

The chain links TRBV4-1 to TRBJ1-1; D might be TRBD1 (6 bases). Per the germline V gene, CDR1 is MGHRA and CDR2 is YSYEKL. With 1 base removed from V and 8 bases from J, the gap between germline ends came to 11 bases. The CDR3 length is 13 residues. For the CDR3, the DNA is TGCGCCAGCAGCCAAGGGGGGCAGATGGAAGCTTTCTTT. Its translation is CASSQGGQMEAFF.

The J gene is TRBJ2-3, the V gene TRBV9; 8 nucleotides line up with TRBD2. The CDR3 totals 16 residues. V dropped 0 bases and J dropped 6; count of bases not matched to a gene: 9. The germline gives CDR1 SGDLS, CDR2 YYNGEE. The CDR3, as DNA: TGTGCCAGCAGCGTAGGTAGCGGGACACCGAGGGATACGCAGTATTTT. Amino acid sequence: CASSVGSGTPRDTQYF.

The genes are TRBV3-1 (or the pseudogene TRBV3-2) and TRBJ2-7; TRBD2 matches at 8 bases. The trim removed 4 bases at V and 3 bases at J, leaving 8 bases unmatched. The CDR3 covers 15 residues. Germline-derived CDR1 and CDR2 are LGHDT and YNNKEL (reference sequence). The chain's CDR3 is CASSLRASGYYEQYF. As DNA, the CDR3 is TGTGCCAGCAGCCTCCGGGCTAGCGGGTACTACGAGCAGTACTTC.

The CDR3 DNA is TGTGCCAGCAGCTTAGTAGGGGGAGTGGCAGCGAACACTGAAGCTTTCTTT. Its translation is CASSLVGGVAANTEAFF. This rearrangement joins TRBV7-2 to TRBJ1-1, with a weak D call TRBD1 (6 bases). The CDR3 sequence is 17 residues long. Looked up from germline, CDR1 is SGHTA and CDR2 is FQGNSA. V gave up 1 base and J gave up 1 base, with 16 bases separating them.

The CDR3 spells CASSSPGRGRWTLHF. CDR3 DNA sequence: TGTGCCAGCAGCTCTCCAGGCAGGGGGCGGTGGACCCTCCACTTT. This sequence joins TRBV5-6 and TRBJ1-6; 8 nucleotides line up with TRBD1. CDR1 and CDR2 (germline): SGHDT, YYEEEE. The ends lost 3 bases at V and 14 bases at J; junction bases unmatched: 13. The CDR3 is 15 residues long.

This sequence joins TRBV15 and TRBJ1-1, with a weak D call TRBD1 (5 bases). The CDR3 extends over 13 amino acids. Deletions cut 0 bases from V and 7 bases from J, with 9 bases between. The germline V gene has CDR1 LNHNV and CDR2 YYDKDF (reference sequence). The CDR3 coding sequence is TGTGCCACCAGCAGAGATCCGGGGGATGAAGCTTTCTTT. Amino acids: CATSRDPGDEAFF.